This T cell receptor beta chain was identified during a study of beta chain features in type 1 diabetes. The study, taken as a whole, reports: All four CD4+ subsets of Type 1 diabetes patients contained TCRB CDR3s that were moderately but significantly shorter. VDJ junctions from type 1 diabetes patients carried fewer insertions and larger deletions. The cDNA sequencing approach could over-represent high-TCR-expressing cells.

The germline V gene encodes CDR1 MNHNY and CDR2 SVGAGI (reference sequence). J was trimmed by 5 bases and V by 6 bases; bases with no gene match: 12. This CDR3 region has 16 residues. Investigators reverse transcribed all isolated RNA, so they sequenced expressed TCRB transcripts. Sequenced by immunoSEQ multiplex PCR; TCRdb stores in-frame clones only, minus some. The sample gives fewer than 350,000 clones, 15% of which show up once; roughly 0.015% is in the top ten. CD4+ naive, central memory, regulatory and stem cell-like memory subsets were isolated by sorting on CD45RO/CCR7/CD25/CD127/CD95/CD27. This clone was counted a few times. Its target is not known.

V is TRBV6-6 and J is TRBJ2-1, with TRBD2 matching 8 bases. The source material was naive CD4+ T cells from blood. The origin of this receptor is a man between 18 and 29 years old with type 1 diabetes. CDR3 sequence: CASSPRSGGPDNEQFF. The CDR3 coding sequence is TGTGCCAGCAGCCCCCGGTCGGGAGGGCCCGACAATGAGCAGTTCTTC.